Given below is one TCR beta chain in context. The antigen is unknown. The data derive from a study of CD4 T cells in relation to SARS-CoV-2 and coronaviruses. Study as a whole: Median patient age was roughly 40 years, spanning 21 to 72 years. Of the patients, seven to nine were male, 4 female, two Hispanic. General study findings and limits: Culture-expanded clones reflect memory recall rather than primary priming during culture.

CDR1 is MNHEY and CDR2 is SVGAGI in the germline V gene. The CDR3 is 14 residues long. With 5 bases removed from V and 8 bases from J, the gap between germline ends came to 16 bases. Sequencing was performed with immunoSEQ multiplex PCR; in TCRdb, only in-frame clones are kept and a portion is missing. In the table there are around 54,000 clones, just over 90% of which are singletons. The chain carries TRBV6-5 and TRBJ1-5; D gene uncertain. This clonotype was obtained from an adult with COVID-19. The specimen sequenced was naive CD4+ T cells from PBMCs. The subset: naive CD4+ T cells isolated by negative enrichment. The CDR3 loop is CASSPTPNLKPQHF. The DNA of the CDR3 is TGTGCCAGCAGTCCCACGCCCAACCTAAAGCCCCAGCATTTT.